Listed here are 10 T cell receptor beta chains from one sample, sequenced in a study of pediatric ulcerative colitis. During colonoscopy, one to two rectal pinch biopsies were collected. Repertoires were generated with immunoSEQ multiplex PCR, while TCRdb's copy carries only in-frame clones and drops some. The sample records around 22,000 clones, roughly two thirds being singletons. The sequencing sample was made of gut tissue. These receptors were obtained from a boy aged 5-17 years with severe ulcerative colitis.

This sequence joins TRBV30 and TRBJ1-5, with 12 bases matching TRBD1. The CDR3 contains 15 residues. Looked up from germline, CDR1 is GTSNPN and CDR2 is SVGIG (reference sequence). The V gene end was trimmed by 2 bases and the J gene end by 7 bases; junction bases not matched to a gene: 6. The CDR3 reads CAWSRGTGGRQPQHF. The DNA for the CDR3 is TGTGCCTGGAGTCGCGGGACAGGGGGCAGGCAGCCCCAGCATTTT. Variable domain in full (rest from reference TRBV30 and TRBJ1-5): SQTIHQWPATLVQPVGSPLSLECTVEGTSNPNLYWYRQAAGRGLQLLFYSVGIGQISSEVPQNLSASRPQDRQFILSSKKLLLSDSGFYLCAWSRGTGGRQPQHFGDGTRLSIL.

Here the CDR3 reads CASNGGPELHSPEAFF. The CDR3 DNA is TGTGCCAGCAATGGAGGACCGGAGCTACACTCCCCTGAAGCTTTCTTT. The chain couples TRBV7-9 to TRBJ1-1; the D is unclear. In germline, CDR1 is SEHNR, CDR2 FQNEAQ (reference sequence). With 7 bases removed from V and 6 bases from J, the gap between germline ends came to 24 bases. There are 16 residues in the CDR3.

The chain uses TRBV29-1 and TRBJ2-1, with 8 bases lining up with TRBD1. Germline trimming cut 5 bases from V and 5 bases from J; bases unmatched to any gene: 5. The CDR3 length is 13 residues. Per germline, CDR1 SQVTM and CDR2 ANQGSEA. The chain's CDR3 is CSVYQGAHNEQFF. The CDR3 coding sequence is TGCAGCGTTTATCAGGGGGCGCACAATGAGCAGTTCTTC.

V and J are TRBV11-2 and TRBJ1-5; TRBD1 might be the D (5 bases). V lost 3 bases and J 3 bases, leaving 12 bases between the germline ends. The CDR3 sequence is 15 residues long. CDR1 and CDR2 (germline): SGHAT, FQNNGV. Here the CDR3 reads CASSFGGGDNQPQHF. The CDR3 nucleotides are TGTGCCAGCAGCTTCGGCGGGGGGGACAATCAGCCCCAGCATTTT.

The V gene is TRBV7-6, the J gene TRBJ2-3, with 8 bases matching TRBD2. Germline V gene sequence: CDR1 SGHVS, CDR2 FNYEAQ. The CDR3 loop spans 17 amino acids. V was clipped by 3 bases and J by 6 bases; unmatched bases: 14. CDR3 in amino acids: CASSFDRGGNTLDTQYF. The DNA for the CDR3 is TGTGCCAGCAGCTTTGACCGGGGGGGTAATACGTTGGATACGCAGTATTTT.

In its sample, this clone was seen once. The CDR3 loop is CASNSGGQQETQYF. As DNA, the CDR3 is TGTGCCAGCAATAGCGGGGGGCAACAAGAGACCCAGTACTTC. The rearrangement joins TRBV2 to TRBJ2-5; the match to TRBD2 covers 10 bases. The germline V gene encodes CDR1 SNHLY and CDR2 FYNNEI. The trim removed 7 bases at V and 2 bases at J, leaving 4 bases unmatched. This CDR3 has 14 amino acids.

The chain couples TRBV2 to TRBJ1-5; possibly TRBD1 for D (6 bases). Trimming shortened V by 6 bases and J by 0 bases, and 12 bases separated the two germline ends. CDR1 and CDR2 from the germline V gene are SNHLY and FYNNEI. The CDR3 contains 15 residues. The CDR3 DNA sequence: TGTGCCAGCAGCGGGGGCAGGAATAGCAATCAGCCCCAGCATTTT. Encoded protein: CASSGGRNSNQPQHF. Full variable domain (remainder filled in from reference TRBV2 and TRBJ1-5): EPEVTQTPSHQVTQMGQEVILRCVPISNHLYFYWYRQILGQKVEFLVSFYNNEISEKSEIFDDQFSVERPDGSNFTLKIRSTKLEDSAMYFCASSGGRNSNQPQHFGDGTRLSIL.

The chain uses TRBV7-9 and TRBJ1-1, with 8 nucleotides matching TRBD1. CDR1 is SEHNR and CDR2 is FQNEAQ in the germline V gene (reference sequence). The CDR3 is 16 residues long. J lost 1 base, V lost 5 bases, and 9 bases had no gene match. CDR3 loop: CASSPYGQGSNTEAFF. The CDR3 region has the DNA TGTGCCAGCAGCCCGTATGGACAGGGTTCGAACACTGAAGCTTTCTTT.

This clone has more than one count but fewer than ten. V and J are TRBV5-1 and TRBJ1-2; D unclear. The V end lost 4 bases, the J end lost 0 bases, and 13 bases lay between the germline ends. From germline, CDR1 is SGHRS and CDR2 YFSETQ. This CDR3 has 15 residues. CDR3 nucleotide sequence: TGCGCCAGCAGCGACGGACGGACTACTAACTATGGCTACACCTTC. Translation gives CASSDGRTTNYGYTF.

The rearrangement links TRBV18 to TRBJ1-6; a possible D gene is TRBD1 (5 bases). CDR1 and CDR2 from the germline V gene are KGHSH and LQKENI. Trimming left V 3 bases short and J 3 bases short, with 12 bases between. The CDR3 consists of 16 residues. The DNA for the CDR3 is TGTGCCAGCTCACCGATTCCCGGGGGCTATAATTCACCCCTCCACTTT. This codes for CASSPIPGGYNSPLHF.